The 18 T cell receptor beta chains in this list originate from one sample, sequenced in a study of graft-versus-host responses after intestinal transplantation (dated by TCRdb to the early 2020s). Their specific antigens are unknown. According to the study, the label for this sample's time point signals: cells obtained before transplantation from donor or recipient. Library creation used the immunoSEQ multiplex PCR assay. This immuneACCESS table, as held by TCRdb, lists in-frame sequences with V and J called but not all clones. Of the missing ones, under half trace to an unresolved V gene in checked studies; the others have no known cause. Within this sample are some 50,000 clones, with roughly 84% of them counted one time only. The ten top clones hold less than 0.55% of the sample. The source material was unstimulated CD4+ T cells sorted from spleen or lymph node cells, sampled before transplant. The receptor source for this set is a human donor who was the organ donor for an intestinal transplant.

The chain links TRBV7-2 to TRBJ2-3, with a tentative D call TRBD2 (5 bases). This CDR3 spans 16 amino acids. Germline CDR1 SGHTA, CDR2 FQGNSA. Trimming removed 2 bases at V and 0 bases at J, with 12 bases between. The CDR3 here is CASSLLPGVSTDTQYF. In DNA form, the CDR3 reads TGTGCCAGCAGCTTATTGCCCGGGGTGAGCACAGATACGCAGTATTTT.

The CDR3 DNA is TGTGCCAGCAGTAAACTAAGGACAGGATCCTACAATGAGCAGTTCTTC. Translated: CASSKLRTGSYNEQFF. The chain links TRBV27 to TRBJ2-1, with 7 nucleotides matching TRBD1. The germline gives CDR1 MNHEY, CDR2 SMNVEV (reference sequence). CDR3 length equals 16 residues. After removal of 5 bases from V and 1 base from J, the junction contained 8 bases not matched to a gene.

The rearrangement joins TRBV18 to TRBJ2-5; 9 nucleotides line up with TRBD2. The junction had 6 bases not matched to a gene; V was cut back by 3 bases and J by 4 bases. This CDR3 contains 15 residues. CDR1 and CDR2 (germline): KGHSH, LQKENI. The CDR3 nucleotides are TGTGCCAGCTCACCTAGCGGGAGTCGGATAGAGACCCAGTACTTC. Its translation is CASSPSGSRIETQYF.

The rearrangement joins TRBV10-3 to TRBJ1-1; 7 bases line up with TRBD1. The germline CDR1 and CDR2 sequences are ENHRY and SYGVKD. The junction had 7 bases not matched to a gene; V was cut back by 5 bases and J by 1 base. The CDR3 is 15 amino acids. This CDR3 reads CAISPGGTKNTEAFF. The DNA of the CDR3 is TGTGCCATCAGTCCAGGGGGAACGAAGAACACTGAAGCTTTCTTT.

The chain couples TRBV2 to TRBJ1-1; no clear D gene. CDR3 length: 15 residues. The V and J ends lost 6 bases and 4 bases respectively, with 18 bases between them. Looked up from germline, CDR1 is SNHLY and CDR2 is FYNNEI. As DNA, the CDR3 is TGTGCCAGCAGACTTAGAGAAGGGCCGGGCACTGAAGCTTTCTTT. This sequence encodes CASRLREGPGTEAFF.

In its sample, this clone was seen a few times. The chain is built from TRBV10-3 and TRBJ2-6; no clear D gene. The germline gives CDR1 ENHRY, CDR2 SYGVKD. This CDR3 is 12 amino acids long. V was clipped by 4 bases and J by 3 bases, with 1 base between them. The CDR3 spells CAISVGANVLTF. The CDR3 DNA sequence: TGTGCCATCAGTGTTGGGGCCAACGTCCTGACTTTC.

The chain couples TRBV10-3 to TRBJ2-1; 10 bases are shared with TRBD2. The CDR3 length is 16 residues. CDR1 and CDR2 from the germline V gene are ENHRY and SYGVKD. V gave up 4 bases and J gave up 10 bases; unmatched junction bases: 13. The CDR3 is CAISGPSGGLWQEQFF. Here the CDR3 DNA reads TGTGCCATCAGTGGCCCTAGCGGGGGATTATGGCAAGAGCAGTTCTTC.

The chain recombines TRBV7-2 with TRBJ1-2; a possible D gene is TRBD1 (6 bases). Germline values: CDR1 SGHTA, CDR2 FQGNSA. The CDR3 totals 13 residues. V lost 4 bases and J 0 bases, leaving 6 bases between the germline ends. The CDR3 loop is CASSWTANYGYTF. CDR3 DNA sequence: TGTGCCAGCAGCTGGACAGCTAACTATGGCTACACCTTC.

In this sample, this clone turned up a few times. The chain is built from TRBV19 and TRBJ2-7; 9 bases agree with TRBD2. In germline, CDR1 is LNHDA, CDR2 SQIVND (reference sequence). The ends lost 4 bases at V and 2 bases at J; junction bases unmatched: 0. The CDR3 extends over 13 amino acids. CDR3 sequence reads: CASSRTSAYEQYF. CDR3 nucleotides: TGTGCCAGTAGTAGGACTAGCGCCTACGAGCAGTACTTC.

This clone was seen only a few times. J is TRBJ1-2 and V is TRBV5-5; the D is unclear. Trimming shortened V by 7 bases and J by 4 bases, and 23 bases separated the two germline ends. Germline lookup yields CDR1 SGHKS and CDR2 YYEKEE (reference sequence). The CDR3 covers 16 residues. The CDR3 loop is CASSSSISRKTYGYTF. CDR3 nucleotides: TGTGCCAGCTCATCGTCTATCTCGCGAAAGACCTATGGCTACACCTTC.

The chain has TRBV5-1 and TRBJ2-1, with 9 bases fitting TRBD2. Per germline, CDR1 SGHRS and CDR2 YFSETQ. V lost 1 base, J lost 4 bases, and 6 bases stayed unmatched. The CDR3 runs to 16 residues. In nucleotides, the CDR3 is TGCGCCAGCAGCTTGACCCTAGCGGGATCATACAATGAGCAGTTCTTC. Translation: CASSLTLAGSYNEQFF. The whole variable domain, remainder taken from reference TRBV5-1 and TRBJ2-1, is KAGVTQTPRYLIKTRGQQVTLSCSPISGHRSVSWYQQTPGQGLQFLFEYFSETQRNKGNFPGRFSGRQFSNSRSEMNVSTLELGDSALYLCASSLTLAGSYNEQFFGPGTRLTVL.

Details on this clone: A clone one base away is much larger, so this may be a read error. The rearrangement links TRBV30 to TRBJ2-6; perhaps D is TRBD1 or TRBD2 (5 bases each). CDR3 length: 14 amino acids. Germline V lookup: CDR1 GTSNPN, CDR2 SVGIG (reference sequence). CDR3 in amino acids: CAGSGGSGANVLTF. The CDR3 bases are TGTGCCGGGAGTGGGGGCTCTGGGGCCAACGTCCTGACTTTC.

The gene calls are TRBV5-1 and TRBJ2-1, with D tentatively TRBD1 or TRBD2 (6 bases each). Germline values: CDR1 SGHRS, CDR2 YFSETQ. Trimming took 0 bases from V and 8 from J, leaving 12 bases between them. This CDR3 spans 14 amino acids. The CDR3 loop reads CASSLERGDDEQFF. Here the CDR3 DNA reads TGCGCCAGCAGCTTGGAGAGGGGGGACGATGAGCAGTTCTTC. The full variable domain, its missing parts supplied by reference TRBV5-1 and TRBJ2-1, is KAGVTQTPRYLIKTRGQQVTLSCSPISGHRSVSWYQQTPGQGLQFLFEYFSETQRNKGNFPGRFSGRQFSNSRSEMNVSTLELGDSALYLCASSLERGDDEQFFGPGTRLTVL.

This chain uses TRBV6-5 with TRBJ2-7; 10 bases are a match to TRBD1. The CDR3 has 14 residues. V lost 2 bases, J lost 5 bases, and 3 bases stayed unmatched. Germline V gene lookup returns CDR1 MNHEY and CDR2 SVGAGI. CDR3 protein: CASSYRTGGDEQYF. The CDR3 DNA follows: TGTGCCAGCAGTTACCGGACAGGGGGGGACGAGCAGTACTTC.

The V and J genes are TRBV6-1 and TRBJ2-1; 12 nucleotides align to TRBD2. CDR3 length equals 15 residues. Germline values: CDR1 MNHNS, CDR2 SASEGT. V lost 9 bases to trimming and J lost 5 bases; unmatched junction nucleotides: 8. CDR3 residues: CASSLAGGPDNEQFF. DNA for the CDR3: TGTGCCAGTTCCCTAGCGGGAGGGCCTGACAATGAGCAGTTCTTC.

The CDR3 spells CASSELDRLNYGYTF. In DNA form, the CDR3 reads TGTGCCAGCAGCGAACTGGACAGACTTAACTATGGCTACACCTTC. This chain links TRBV9 with TRBJ1-2; a possible D gene is TRBD1 (6 bases). Trimming removed 3 bases from V and 1 base from J, with 13 bases in between. This CDR3 has 15 residues. Germline CDR1 and CDR2: SGDLS and YYNGEE.

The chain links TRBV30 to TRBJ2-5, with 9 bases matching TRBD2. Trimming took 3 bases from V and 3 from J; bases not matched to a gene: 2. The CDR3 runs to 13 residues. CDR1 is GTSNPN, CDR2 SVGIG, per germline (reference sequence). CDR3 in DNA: TGTGCCTGGAGGCGGGGGGGGGAAGAGACCCAGTACTTC. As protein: CAWRRGGEETQYF.

CDR3 DNA: TGCGCCAGCAGCTTGGTAGCGGGAGTCAATGAGCAGTTCTTC. It is translated as CASSLVAGVNEQFF. The V gene is TRBV5-1, the J gene TRBJ2-1; TRBD2 matches 9 bases. Germline V gives CDR1 SGHRS, CDR2 YFSETQ. CDR3 size: 14 residues. Trimming took 0 bases from V and 6 from J; bases not matched to a gene: 1.